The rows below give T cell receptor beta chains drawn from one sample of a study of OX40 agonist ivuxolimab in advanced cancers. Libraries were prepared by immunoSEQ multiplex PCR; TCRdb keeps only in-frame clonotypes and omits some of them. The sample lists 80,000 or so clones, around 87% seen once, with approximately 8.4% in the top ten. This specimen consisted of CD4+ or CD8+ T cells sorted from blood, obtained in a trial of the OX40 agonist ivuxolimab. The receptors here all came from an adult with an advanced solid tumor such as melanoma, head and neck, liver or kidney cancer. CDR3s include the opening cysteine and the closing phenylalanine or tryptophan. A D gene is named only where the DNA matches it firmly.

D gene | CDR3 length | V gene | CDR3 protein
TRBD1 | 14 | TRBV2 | CASSAGGAGYGYTF
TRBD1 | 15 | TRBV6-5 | CASSYLVTGISEQYF
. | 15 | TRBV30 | CAWSVGGSKWSEAFF
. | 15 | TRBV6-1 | CASSADTGSNTEAFF
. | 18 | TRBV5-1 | CASSLGVSGTLTNEKLFF
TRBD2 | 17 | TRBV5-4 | CASSLAGGLADYNEQFF
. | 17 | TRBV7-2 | CASSAGRGRSDNEKLFF
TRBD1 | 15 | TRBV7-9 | CASSGQGGSNQPQHF
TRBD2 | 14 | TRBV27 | CASRTSGGTDTQYF
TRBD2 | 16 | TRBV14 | CASSQDRAGGLETQYF
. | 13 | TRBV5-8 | CASSLYRDTEAFF
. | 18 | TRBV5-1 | CATQRAPNTGRAYYEQYF
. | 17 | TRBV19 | CASSIGSSAVASYEQYF
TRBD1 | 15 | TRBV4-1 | CASSLGQGRQETQYF
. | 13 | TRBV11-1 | CASSPGPFYTQYF
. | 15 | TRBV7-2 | CASSLQVEAKNIQYF
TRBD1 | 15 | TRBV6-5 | CASSYSWTGGTEAFF
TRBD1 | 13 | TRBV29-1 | CSVNRGGGEKLFF
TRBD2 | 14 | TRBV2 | CASGVGGGPNEQFF
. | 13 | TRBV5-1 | CASSLADNYGYTF
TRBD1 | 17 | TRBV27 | CASSLSSGTGVSYEQYF
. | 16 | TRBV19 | CASSSNSGRSNSPLHF
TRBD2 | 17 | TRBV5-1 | CASRLWGTSFNTDTQYF
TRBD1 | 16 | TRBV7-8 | CASSSRDRIEGDTQYF
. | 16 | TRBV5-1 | CASSLSQVAGGNTIYF
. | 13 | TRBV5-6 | CASTMGTVDTQYF
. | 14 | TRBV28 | CATTGSSYNSPLHF
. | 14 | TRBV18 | CASRLGHGSYGYTF
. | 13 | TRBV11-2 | CASRQAATEKLFF
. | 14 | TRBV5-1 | CASSSDISNSPLHF
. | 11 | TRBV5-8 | CASSLVSLAFF
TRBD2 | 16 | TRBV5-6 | CASSLWQREQTGELFF
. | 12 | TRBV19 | CASRDFNSPLHF
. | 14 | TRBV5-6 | CASSPQGISEEQYF
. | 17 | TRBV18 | CASLALGAARFTGELFF
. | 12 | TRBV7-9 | CASSLGTPFIFF
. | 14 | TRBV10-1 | CASSDGPQTDTQYF
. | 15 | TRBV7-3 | CASSGNRERKKTQYF
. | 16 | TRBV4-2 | CASSQPTGISNQPQHF
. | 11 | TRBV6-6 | CASVGNEKLFF
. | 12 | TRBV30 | CAWSRGRETQYF
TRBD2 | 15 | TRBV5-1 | CASSLASGRSNEQFF
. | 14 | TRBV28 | CASSLGHRATEAFF
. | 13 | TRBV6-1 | CASSTSQQTTQYF
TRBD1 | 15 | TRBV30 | CAWSLGTGSNQPQHF
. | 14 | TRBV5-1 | CATGRGLQNTEAFF
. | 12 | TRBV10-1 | CASSAGSQPQHF
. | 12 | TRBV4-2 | CASSQDTGSTFF
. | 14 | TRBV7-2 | CASSLELIRGEAFF
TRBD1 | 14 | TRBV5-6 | CASRWTGANYGYTF
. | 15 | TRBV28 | CASTLGGKSSYEQYF
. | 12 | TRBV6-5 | CASSGNTYEQYF
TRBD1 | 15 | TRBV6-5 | CASSYSQRQGATAFF
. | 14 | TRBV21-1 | CASSSGRRRGEQFF